Listed below are T cell receptor beta chains from one sample, sequenced in a study of cytomegalovirus exposure and HLA in healthy donors. Profiled with immunoSEQ multiplex PCR; TCRdb holds only in-frame clones, not every one. The sample yields tens of thousands of clones, about 94% seen once. Sequencing was performed on PBMCs. These receptor sequences come from a woman aged 25 to 39 in good health and CMV-seropositive. Each CDR3 is given with its conserved first and last residue. The order of the fields is D gene, V gene, clone size, J gene, CDR3 protein, CDR3 DNA. D genes are given only for firm matches. Some rows have no size entry. The others give once, few or many, or a class for an expanded clone.

d_gene: TRBD2
v_gene: TRBV4-2
abundance: .
j_gene: TRBJ2-1
CDR3aa: CASSQRVAGGLDEQFF
CDR3nt: TGTGCCAGCAGCCAACGGGTAGCGGGAGGACTAGATGAGCAGTTCTTC

d_gene: TRBD2
v_gene: TRBV18
abundance: .
j_gene: TRBJ2-2
CDR3aa: CASSVTSGKNTGELFF
CDR3nt: TGTGCCAGCTCAGTGACTAGCGGGAAGAACACCGGGGAGCTGTTTTTT

d_gene: TRBD2
v_gene: TRBV28
abundance: .
j_gene: TRBJ2-1
CDR3aa: CASSSEQITGTSDEQFF
CDR3nt: TGTGCCAGCAGTTCAGAACAGATAACCGGGACTAGCGATGAGCAGTTCTTC

d_gene: TRBD2
v_gene: TRBV4-1
abundance: once
j_gene: TRBJ2-7
CDR3aa: CASSPGTSGHAAFSYEQYF
CDR3nt: TGCGCCAGCAGCCCCGGGACTAGCGGGCACGCCGCCTTCTCCTACGAGCAGTACTTC

d_gene: .
v_gene: TRBV28
abundance: .
j_gene: TRBJ2-5
CDR3aa: CASSLEGGQETQYF
CDR3nt: TGTGCCAGCAGTTTAGAGGGAGGACAAGAGACCCAGTACTTC

d_gene: .
v_gene: TRBV6-1
abundance: .
j_gene: TRBJ2-1
CDR3aa: CASSTGSEQFF
CDR3nt: TGTGCCAGCAGTACAGGTTCTGAGCAGTTCTTC

d_gene: TRBD1
v_gene: TRBV5-1
abundance: .
j_gene: TRBJ2-6
CDR3aa: CASSLARQGSGANVLTF
CDR3nt: TGCGCCAGCAGCTTGGCCCGACAGGGTTCTGGGGCCAACGTCCTGACTTTC

d_gene: TRBD2
v_gene: TRBV19
abundance: .
j_gene: TRBJ2-7
CDR3aa: CASSIDTSVNYEQYF
CDR3nt: TGTGCCAGTAGTATAGACACTAGCGTAAACTACGAGCAGTACTTC

d_gene: .
v_gene: TRBV7-9
abundance: .
j_gene: TRBJ1-5
CDR3aa: CASSPGGGLGQPQHF
CDR3nt: TGTGCCAGCAGCCCCGGGGGGGGATTGGGTCAGCCCCAGCATTTT

d_gene: TRBD1
v_gene: TRBV9
abundance: .
j_gene: TRBJ2-5
CDR3aa: CASSVGQGRETQYF
CDR3nt: TGTGCCAGCAGCGTAGGACAGGGGAGGGAGACCCAGTACTTC

d_gene: TRBD1
v_gene: TRBV28
abundance: .
j_gene: TRBJ1-4
CDR3aa: CASSSLQGAVEKLFF
CDR3nt: TGTGCCAGCAGTTCTCTTCAGGGGGCTGTAGAAAAACTGTTTTTT

d_gene: .
v_gene: TRBV5-8
abundance: few
j_gene: TRBJ2-7
CDR3aa: CASSRNLWTGSGEQYF
CDR3nt: TGTGCCAGCAGCCGCAATCTCTGGACTGGAAGCGGGGAGCAGTACTTC

d_gene: TRBD2
v_gene: TRBV14
abundance: .
j_gene: TRBJ2-7
CDR3aa: CASSKLAGLSGSSYEQYF
CDR3nt: TGTGCCAGCAGCAAACTAGCGGGACTCAGTGGGAGCTCCTACGAGCAGTACTTC

d_gene: TRBD1
v_gene: TRBV5-1
abundance: .
j_gene: TRBJ1-2
CDR3aa: CASSPDRGQDGYTF
CDR3nt: TGCGCCAGCAGCCCGGACAGGGGGCAAGATGGCTACACCTTC

d_gene: TRBD2
v_gene: TRBV7-2
abundance: .
j_gene: TRBJ2-7
CDR3aa: CASGLAGGPSYEQYF
CDR3nt: TGTGCCAGCGGGCTAGCGGGAGGGCCCTCTTACGAGCAGTACTTC

d_gene: .
v_gene: TRBV18
abundance: .
j_gene: TRBJ2-7
CDR3aa: CASSRDGGAYEQYF
CDR3nt: TGTGCCAGCTCCAGGGACGGGGGAGCCTACGAGCAGTACTTC

d_gene: TRBD2
v_gene: TRBV6-5
abundance: .
j_gene: TRBJ2-7
CDR3aa: CASSSGRAYEQYF
CDR3nt: TGTGCCAGCAGTAGCGGGAGGGCCTACGAGCAGTACTTC

d_gene: TRBD1
v_gene: TRBV27
abundance: .
j_gene: TRBJ1-1
CDR3aa: CASSPLGTGRMNTEAFF
CDR3nt: TGTGCCAGCAGCCCCCTGGGGACAGGTCGCATGAACACTGAAGCTTTCTTT

d_gene: .
v_gene: TRBV18
abundance: .
j_gene: TRBJ2-4
CDR3aa: CASSYEVGAKNIQYF
CDR3nt: TGTGCCAGCTCATACGAGGTCGGGGCCAAAAACATTCAGTACTTC

d_gene: .
v_gene: TRBV5-6
abundance: few
j_gene: TRBJ1-1
CDR3aa: CASSSGLWEGEGEAFF
CDR3nt: TGTGCCAGCAGCTCGGGGCTCTGGGAGGGAGAGGGGGAAGCTTTCTTT

d_gene: TRBD2
v_gene: TRBV10-3
abundance: .
j_gene: TRBJ2-1
CDR3aa: CAIRDRTSGNKEGNEQFF
CDR3nt: TGTGCCATCAGGGATAGGACTAGCGGGAATAAAGAAGGCAATGAGCAGTTCTTC

d_gene: TRBD1
v_gene: TRBV30
abundance: .
j_gene: TRBJ2-3
CDR3aa: CAWSLGTGFGDTQYF
CDR3nt: TGTGCCTGGAGTCTCGGGACAGGGTTTGGCGATACGCAGTATTTT

d_gene: TRBD2
v_gene: TRBV7-6
abundance: .
j_gene: TRBJ2-7
CDR3aa: CASSAGLAGGGNYEQYF
CDR3nt: TGTGCCAGCAGCGCTGGACTAGCGGGCGGTGGGAACTACGAGCAGTACTTC

d_gene: TRBD2
v_gene: TRBV7-8
abundance: .
j_gene: TRBJ2-2
CDR3aa: CASSPYLTSDGELFF
CDR3nt: TGTGCCAGCAGCCCTTATCTGACTAGCGACGGGGAGCTGTTTTTT

d_gene: TRBD1
v_gene: TRBV7-2
abundance: .
j_gene: TRBJ2-6
CDR3aa: CASSLRSGQVNSGANVLTF
CDR3nt: TGTGCCAGCAGCTTACGGTCGGGACAGGTTAACTCTGGGGCCAACGTCCTGACTTTC

d_gene: .
v_gene: TRBV5-4
abundance: .
j_gene: TRBJ1-1
CDR3aa: CASSFTQDTEAFF
CDR3nt: TGTGCCAGCAGCTTTACCCAGGACACTGAAGCTTTCTTT

d_gene: TRBD1
v_gene: TRBV28
abundance: .
j_gene: TRBJ1-5
CDR3aa: CASSSGQGAGYSNQPQHF
CDR3nt: TGTGCCAGCAGTTCGGGGCAGGGGGCCGGCTATAGCAATCAGCCCCAGCATTTT

d_gene: .
v_gene: TRBV28
abundance: .
j_gene: TRBJ2-7
CDR3aa: CASSSHGSGSYEQYF
CDR3nt: TGTGCCAGCAGTTCCCACGGGTCCGGATCCTACGAGCAGTACTTC

d_gene: .
v_gene: TRBV2
abundance: few
j_gene: TRBJ1-5
CDR3aa: CASRADYNQPQHF
CDR3nt: TGTGCCAGCAGGGCGGACTACAATCAGCCCCAGCATTTT

d_gene: TRBD2
v_gene: TRBV27
abundance: .
j_gene: TRBJ2-1
CDR3aa: CASSFRTSGTIQYNEQFF
CDR3nt: TGTGCCAGCAGTTTCCGGACTAGCGGGACGATCCAGTACAATGAGCAGTTCTTC

d_gene: TRBD2
v_gene: TRBV19
abundance: .
j_gene: TRBJ2-1
CDR3aa: CASSIPLLAGDPEQFF
CDR3nt: TGTGCCAGTAGTATACCCTTGCTAGCGGGAGATCCTGAGCAGTTCTTC

d_gene: TRBD1
v_gene: TRBV7-9
abundance: once
j_gene: TRBJ1-2
CDR3aa: CASSSAGTAPNYGYTF
CDR3nt: TGTGCCAGCAGCTCCGCCGGGACAGCACCTAACTATGGCTACACCTTC

d_gene: .
v_gene: TRBV6-1
abundance: .
j_gene: TRBJ2-7
CDR3aa: CASSPRPSPGEQYF
CDR3nt: TGTGCCAGCAGTCCGCGACCTAGTCCGGGCGAGCAGTACTTC

d_gene: TRBD2
v_gene: TRBV11-2
abundance: few
j_gene: TRBJ2-5
CDR3aa: CASSPTGTRFSETQYF
CDR3nt: TGTGCCAGCAGCCCCACCGGGACTAGATTTTCGGAGACCCAGTACTTC

d_gene: TRBD1
v_gene: TRBV29-1
abundance: .
j_gene: TRBJ1-1
CDR3aa: CSAGQGSSTEAFF
CDR3nt: TGCAGCGCTGGACAGGGGAGCTCCACTGAAGCTTTCTTT

d_gene: TRBD1
v_gene: TRBV11-3
abundance: .
j_gene: TRBJ2-5
CDR3aa: CASSPGTGEQETQYF
CDR3nt: TGTGCCAGCAGCCCTGGGACAGGGGAACAAGAGACCCAGTACTTC

d_gene: .
v_gene: TRBV6-5
abundance: .
j_gene: TRBJ2-6
CDR3aa: CASSLQGPGANVLTF
CDR3nt: TGTGCCAGCAGTTTACAGGGACCCGGGGCCAACGTCCTGACTTTC

d_gene: .
v_gene: TRBV28
abundance: .
j_gene: TRBJ1-2
CDR3aa: CATTGGNYGYTF
CDR3nt: TGTGCCACCACGGGAGGGAACTATGGCTACACCTTC

d_gene: .
v_gene: TRBV7-9
abundance: .
j_gene: TRBJ2-7
CDR3aa: CASSISSEQYF
CDR3nt: TGTGCCAGCAGCATTAGTAGCGAGCAGTACTTC

d_gene: TRBD2
v_gene: TRBV27
abundance: .
j_gene: TRBJ2-3
CDR3aa: CASSILAGSPGDTQYF
CDR3nt: TGTGCCAGCAGTATACTAGCGGGATCCCCGGGAGATACGCAGTATTTT

d_gene: TRBD1
v_gene: TRBV30
abundance: once
j_gene: TRBJ1-1
CDR3aa: CAWAQGASNAEAFF
CDR3nt: TGTGCCTGGGCCCAGGGGGCCTCTAACGCTGAAGCTTTCTTT

d_gene: TRBD2
v_gene: TRBV13
abundance: .
j_gene: TRBJ2-1
CDR3aa: CASSLEGGRGSSYNEQFF
CDR3nt: TGTGCCAGCAGCTTAGAGGGCGGGAGGGGGAGCTCCTACAATGAGCAGTTCTTC

d_gene: TRBD2
v_gene: TRBV5-1
abundance: .
j_gene: TRBJ2-2
CDR3aa: CASSLSGGGTGELFF
CDR3nt: TGCGCCAGCAGCCTATCGGGAGGTGGTACCGGGGAGCTGTTTTTT

d_gene: .
v_gene: TRBV18
abundance: .
j_gene: TRBJ2-1
CDR3aa: CASTPAAAYNEQFF
CDR3nt: TGTGCCAGCACACCCGCGGCGGCGTACAATGAGCAGTTCTTC

d_gene: TRBD2
v_gene: TRBV28
abundance: .
j_gene: TRBJ2-3
CDR3aa: CASSPGLAGGLGTDTQYF
CDR3nt: TGTGCCAGCAGTCCGGGACTAGCGGGAGGATTGGGCACAGATACGCAGTATTTT

d_gene: TRBD2
v_gene: TRBV6-1
abundance: .
j_gene: TRBJ2-3
CDR3aa: CASSARIGTSGSISPDTQYF
CDR3nt: TGTGCCAGCAGTGCGCGTATCGGGACTAGCGGGAGTATATCCCCAGATACGCAGTATTTT

d_gene: .
v_gene: TRBV27
abundance: .
j_gene: TRBJ2-5
CDR3aa: CASSLEGALSGTQYF
CDR3nt: TGTGCCAGCAGTTTGGAGGGGGCGCTTAGTGGGACCCAGTACTTC

d_gene: .
v_gene: TRBV27
abundance: .
j_gene: TRBJ1-1
CDR3aa: CASTQTGANTEAFF
CDR3nt: TGTGCCAGCACCCAGACAGGCGCGAACACTGAAGCTTTCTTT

d_gene: TRBD1
v_gene: TRBV18
abundance: .
j_gene: TRBJ1-1
CDR3aa: CASSLTGGTEAFF
CDR3nt: TGTGCCAGCTCACTTACAGGGGGCACTGAAGCTTTCTTT

d_gene: TRBD1
v_gene: TRBV4-2
abundance: .
j_gene: TRBJ1-3
CDR3aa: CASSQNRGEGNTIYF
CDR3nt: TGTGCCAGCAGCCAAAACAGGGGAGAAGGAAACACCATATATTTT

d_gene: .
v_gene: TRBV28
abundance: .
j_gene: TRBJ2-1
CDR3aa: CASSFARLDPPGEQFF
CDR3nt: TGTGCCAGCAGTTTTGCCCGACTAGATCCCCCAGGGGAGCAGTTCTTC

d_gene: TRBD2
v_gene: TRBV28
abundance: .
j_gene: TRBJ2-5
CDR3aa: CASSRLAGQETQYF
CDR3nt: TGTGCCAGCAGTCGACTAGCGGGCCAAGAGACCCAGTACTTC

d_gene: .
v_gene: TRBV5-6
abundance: .
j_gene: TRBJ1-1
CDR3aa: CASSPLNRFTEAFF
CDR3nt: TGTGCCAGCAGCCCGCTAAACAGGTTCACTGAAGCTTTCTTT

d_gene: TRBD2
v_gene: TRBV27
abundance: .
j_gene: TRBJ2-3
CDR3aa: CASSPLAGITDTQYF
CDR3nt: TGTGCCAGCAGTCCACTAGCGGGGATCACAGATACGCAGTATTTT

d_gene: .
v_gene: TRBV10-3
abundance: .
j_gene: TRBJ2-7
CDR3aa: CAITETRSSYEQYF
CDR3nt: TGTGCCATCACGGAAACGCGGAGCTCCTACGAGCAGTACTTC